This T cell receptor (beta chain) originates from a study of blood T cell repertoires in COVID-19. Background on the study: PBMCs, B-cell-depleted T cells, or T cells provided the cDNA or gDNA that made up the material.

In the original analysis: Cell counts per sample came from amplifying reference gene primers. The table came from immunoSEQ multiplex PCR; TCRdb's copy has only in-frame clones and leaves some out. The V and J calls and the clone size are those of that table, but D and trimming were determined from the DNA. The sample carries almost 200,000 clones, about 76% recorded once. V was clipped by 5 bases and J by 4 bases, with 15 bases between them. Looked up from germline, CDR1 is SGHAT and CDR2 is FQNNGV. The length of the CDR3 is 15 residues. During active infection, Seattle patients enrolled and were then monitored through disease.

This chain links TRBV11-2 with TRBJ1-3; D perhaps matches TRBD1 (6 bases). This receptor was identified in a middle-aged woman with COVID-19, enrolled during active disease. Source material: peripheral blood. In DNA form, the CDR3 reads TGTGCCAGCAGCCCGGGGGGCCCGCGAGGAAACACCATATATTTT. It codes for CASSPGGPRGNTIYF.